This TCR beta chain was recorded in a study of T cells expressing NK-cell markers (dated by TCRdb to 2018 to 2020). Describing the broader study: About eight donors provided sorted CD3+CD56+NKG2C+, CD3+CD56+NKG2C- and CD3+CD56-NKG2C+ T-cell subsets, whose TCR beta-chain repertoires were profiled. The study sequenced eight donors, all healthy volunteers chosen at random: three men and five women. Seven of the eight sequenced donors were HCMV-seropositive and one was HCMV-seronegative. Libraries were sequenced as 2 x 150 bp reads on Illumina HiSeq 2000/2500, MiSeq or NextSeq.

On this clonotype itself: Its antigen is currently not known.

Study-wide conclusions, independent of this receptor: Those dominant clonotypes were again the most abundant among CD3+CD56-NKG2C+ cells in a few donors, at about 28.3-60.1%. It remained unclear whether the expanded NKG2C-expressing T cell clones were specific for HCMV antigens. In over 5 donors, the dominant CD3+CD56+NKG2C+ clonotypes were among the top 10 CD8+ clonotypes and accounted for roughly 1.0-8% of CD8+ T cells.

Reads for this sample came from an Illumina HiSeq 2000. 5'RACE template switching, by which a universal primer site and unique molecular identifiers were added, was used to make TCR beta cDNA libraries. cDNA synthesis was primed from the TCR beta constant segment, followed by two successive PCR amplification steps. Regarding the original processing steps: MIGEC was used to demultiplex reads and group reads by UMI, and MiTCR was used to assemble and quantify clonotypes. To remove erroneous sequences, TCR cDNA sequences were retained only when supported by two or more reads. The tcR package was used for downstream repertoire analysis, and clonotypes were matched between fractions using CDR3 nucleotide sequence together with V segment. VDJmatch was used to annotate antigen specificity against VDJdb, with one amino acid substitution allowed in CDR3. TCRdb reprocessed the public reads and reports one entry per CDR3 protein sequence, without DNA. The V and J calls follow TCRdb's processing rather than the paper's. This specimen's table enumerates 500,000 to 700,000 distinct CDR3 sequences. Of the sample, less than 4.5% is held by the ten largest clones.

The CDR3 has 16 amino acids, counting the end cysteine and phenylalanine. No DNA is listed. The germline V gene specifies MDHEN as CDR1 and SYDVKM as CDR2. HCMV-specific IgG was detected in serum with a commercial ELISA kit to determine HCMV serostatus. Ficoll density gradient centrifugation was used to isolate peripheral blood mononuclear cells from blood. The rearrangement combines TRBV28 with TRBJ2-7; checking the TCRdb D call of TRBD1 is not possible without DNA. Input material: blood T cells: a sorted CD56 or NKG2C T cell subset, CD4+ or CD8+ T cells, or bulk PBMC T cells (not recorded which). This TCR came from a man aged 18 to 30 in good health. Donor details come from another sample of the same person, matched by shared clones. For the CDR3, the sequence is CASSLGGATADYEQYF.